The rows below give T cell receptor beta chains drawn from one sample of a study of identical twins. Each CDR3 protein gets one entry after TCRdb re-called the 5' RACE reads with MiXCR. The sample has about 340,000 distinct CDR3 sequences; 12% are singletons. The same sample was also studied in work on yellow fever vaccine responses in identical twins.

Source material: CD8+ T cells sorted from blood. These receptors originate from a woman aged 18-30 years in good health. CDR3s include the opening cysteine and the closing phenylalanine or tryptophan. A D gene is named only where the DNA matches it firmly. The size field is filled for only some rows; it gives once, few, many or a size class.

>TRBV28|TRBJ1-5|TRBD1|many
CAGGTGSLGGQPQHF
TGTGCAGGGGGGACAGGGTCCCTAGGGGGTCAGCCCCAGCATTTT
>TRBV3-1|TRBJ2-1|TRBD1|many
CASSQDLGQKYNEQFF
TGTGCCAGCAGCCAAGATCTGGGACAGAAGTACAATGAGCAGTTCTTC
>TRBV20-1|TRBJ2-1|TRBD1|NA
CSARDQGAPDNEQFF
TGCAGTGCTAGAGATCAGGGGGCGCCGGACAATGAGCAGTTCTTC
>TRBV11-2|TRBJ1-4|NA|few
CASSLDLGEKLFF
TGTGCCAGCAGCTTAGATCTAGGGGAAAAACTGTTTTTT
>TRBV27|TRBJ2-1|TRBD2|NA
CASTTSGLYNEQFF
TGTGCCAGCACCACTAGCGGGCTATACAATGAGCAGTTCTTC
>TRBV13|TRBJ1-1|TRBD1|few
CASSGRTGVNEAFF
TGTGCCAGCAGCGGAAGGACAGGGGTAAATGAAGCTTTCTTT
>TRBV3-1|TRBJ2-3|NA|NA
CASSSRLGVTDTQYF
TGTGCCAGCAGCTCCCGACTAGGCGTCACAGATACGCAGTATTTT
>TRBV11-2|TRBJ1-1|TRBD1|few
CASSLIGGRDTEAFF
TGTGCCAGCAGCTTAATAGGGGGCAGGGACACTGAAGCTTTCTTT
>TRBV7-9|TRBJ1-2|NA|many
CASSLEGYGYTF
TGTGCCAGCAGCTTAGAGGGGTATGGCTACACCTTC
>TRBV20-1|TRBJ2-1|TRBD2|NA
CSASPGTSDLEQFF
TGCAGTGCGAGTCCCGGGACTAGCGACCTTGAGCAGTTCTTC
>TRBV7-6|TRBJ2-2|NA|few
CASTRWDNANTGELFF
TGTGCCAGCACCAGATGGGACAACGCGAACACCGGGGAGCTGTTTTTT
>TRBV12-5|TRBJ1-4|TRBD1|few
CASGHTGATNEKLFF
TGTGCTAGTGGTCATACAGGGGCTACTAATGAAAAACTGTTTTTT
>TRBV29-1|TRBJ1-2|NA|NA
CSVEDLVNLNYGYTF
TGCAGCGTTGAAGATCTTGTCAATTTGAACTATGGCTACACCTTC
>TRBV5-5|TRBJ2-1|NA|NA
CASSPAPLAFLRREQFF
TGTGCCAGCAGCCCCGCGCCTCTAGCGTTTTTACGGCGTGAGCAGTTCTTC
>TRBV27|TRBJ2-1|TRBD2|NA
CASSPTTTAGGSVPYNEQFF
TGTGCCAGCAGTCCGACGACTACAGCGGGAGGCTCAGTACCCTACAATGAGCAGTTCTTC
>TRBV27|TRBJ2-1|TRBD1|NA
CASSLWGDRSYNEQFF
TGTGCCAGCAGTTTATGGGGGGACAGGTCCTACAATGAGCAGTTCTTC
>TRBV27|TRBJ2-1|NA|few
CASSFVPPDLYNEQFF
TGTGCCAGCAGCTTTGTACCGCCGGACCTATACAATGAGCAGTTCTTC
>TRBV28|TRBJ1-2|NA|few
CASSFLGRRYGYTF
TGTGCCAGCAGTTTTTTGGGTAGGCGGTATGGCTACACCTTC
>TRBV28|TRBJ1-2|NA|many
CASSFPGTNYGYTF
TGTGCCAGCAGTTTTCCAGGGACTAACTATGGCTACACCTTC
>TRBV12-3/TRBV12-4|TRBJ2-2|NA|many
CASSSKTPGVDTGELFF
TGTGCCAGCAGTTCGAAAACTCCTGGCGTGGACACCGGGGAGCTGTTTTTT